This record covers a single T cell receptor (beta chain). Its specificity is not known. The V gene's germline CDR1 is SGHDN and CDR2 FVKESK. The V end was cut by 0 bases, the J end by 0 bases, with 14 bases between. CDR3 length: 17 amino acids. These data originate in a study of beta chain features in type 1 diabetes. Findings of the study overall: VDJ junctions from type 1 diabetes patients carried fewer insertions and larger deletions. Patients showed naive, central memory and Treg TCRB repertoires that appeared more similar than those of healthy donors. TCRB rearrangement may or may not be influenced by HLA type; here this remained unresolved. Type 1 diabetes patients showed a moderate but significant shortening of TCRB CDR3s in all four CD4+ subsets.

The entirety of the isolated RNA underwent reverse transcription, so expressed TCRB transcripts were sequenced. Clones were sequenced by immunoSEQ multiplex PCR, and TCRdb holds only the in-frame ones, with some missing. Counted here are 200,000 to 300,000 clones, 68% occurring once; the ten biggest clones make up about 0.05%. Specimen: naive CD4+ T cells from blood. The chain links TRBV14 to TRBJ2-5; possibly TRBD2 for D (6 bases). The clonotype originates from a man aged 25 to 40 in good health. CDR3 coding DNA: TGTGCCAGCAGCCAAGACAAAAACAGGAGGGACCAAGAGACCCAGTACTTC. This gives the protein CASSQDKNRRDQETQYF.